The rows below give T cell receptor beta chains drawn from one sample of a study of breast tumors, draining lymph nodes, adjacent tissues. From the multiplex PCR reads, TCRdb called clonotypes with MiXCR, one entry per CDR3 protein. Among 17,000 or so distinct CDR3 sequences listed, approximately 42% were seen once. Input material: tumor-adjacent breast tissue. The source of these receptors is a female donor with breast cancer. Some clones in this sample may be carry-over from other donors' samples. CDR3s include the opening cysteine and the closing phenylalanine or tryptophan. Each record gives: V gene, clone size, CDR3 protein. For some rows the clone size is stated as once, few or many, or as a class when expanded; others skip it.

V: TRBV7-9; size: many; CDR3: CASSFSEGRGFSSYNEQFF
V: TRBV10-3; size: NA; CDR3: CAISDPLAGKLNTQYF
V: TRBV9; size: medium-sized; CDR3: CASSVRQGNQPQHF
V: TRBV12-3/TRBV12-4; size: few; CDR3: CASSYGLPRVADTQYF
V: TRBV24-1; size: few; CDR3: CATSQGPYEQYF
V: TRBV5-6; size: medium-sized; CDR3: CASSSPGSGVSNEQFF
V: TRBV6-1; size: many; CDR3: CASSVYFSPYNEQFF
V: TRBV7-9; size: NA; CDR3: CASRSTSGSYEQYF
V: TRBV18; size: many; CDR3: CASSRVREYGEQFF
V: TRBV29-1; size: NA; CDR3: CSVEDDQGTDTQYF
V: TRBV20-1; size: NA; CDR3: CSASGGGDWTEQFF
V: TRBV19; size: once; CDR3: CASSIGGGSGNTIYF
V: TRBV2; size: NA; CDR3: CASSEGSGLSYEQYF
V: TRBV6-6; size: many; CDR3: CASTGANQPQHF
V: TRBV11-2; size: many; CDR3: CASSPGTGAWETQYF
V: TRBV28; size: many; CDR3: CASSPWTGGIAGTSSYEQYF
V: TRBV7-6; size: once; CDR3: CASSFYICSASPRADSYEQYF
V: TRBV5-1; size: many; CDR3: CASSAGRGGTVNTEAFF
V: TRBV12-3/TRBV12-4; size: NA; CDR3: CASTRWRAGGGANVLTF
V: TRBV15; size: NA; CDR3: CATSRDRDYYEQYF
V: TRBV5-8; size: many; CDR3: CASSLGTGHSIAGELFF
V: TRBV2; size: NA; CDR3: CASSYSGLAVYNEQFF
V: TRBV5-6; size: NA; CDR3: CASSLGNSGNYEQYF
V: TRBV6-5; size: few; CDR3: CASRYGTGGKAFF
V: TRBV5-5; size: NA; CDR3: CASSLGTEILPREQYF
V: TRBV6-1; size: many; CDR3: CASSQNPTGMEQFF
V: TRBV15; size: medium-sized; CDR3: CATSTSAGVTDTQYF
V: TRBV5-1; size: medium-sized; CDR3: CASGTAPLSGANVLTF
V: TRBV11-1; size: many; CDR3: CASSVGQGLMGTQYF